Sequencing of this T cell receptor (beta chain) was carried out in a study of cytomegalovirus exposure and HLA in healthy donors. Whole-study results and caveats: Later analysis indicated greater clonal expansion among HLA-associated TCR beta chains than among equally common other chains. The study found most TCR sequences rare, yet found some public TCRs in many donors. Exclusion as indistinguishable affected some V segments, including TRBV6-2 and TRBV6-3.

PCR primers comprised 60 Vbeta and 13 Jbeta primers. The repertoire was sequenced with immunoSEQ multiplex PCR; TCRdb's copy has only in-frame clones and lacks some. This repertoire includes more than 75,000 clones. Details on this clone: The antigen is undetermined.

V gave up 4 bases and J gave up 1 base, with 17 bases separating them. Germline V gene data show CDR1 as SGHRS and CDR2 as YFSETQ. This CDR3 region has 16 residues. The chain is built from TRBV5-1 and TRBJ1-1; no firm D call. The TCR originated in a man aged 50 to 59 in good health and CMV-seropositive. The sequenced sample was PBMCs. CDR3 loop: CASSPSGTLRNTEAFF. Written as DNA, the CDR3 is TGCGCCAGCAGCCCTTCCGGAACACTAAGGAACACTGAAGCTTTCTTT. Looking up the rest from reference TRBV5-1 and TRBJ1-1 gives the full variable domain: KAGVTQTPRYLIKTRGQQVTLSCSPISGHRSVSWYQQTPGQGLQFLFEYFSETQRNKGNFPGRFSGRQFSNSRSEMNVSTLELGDSALYLCASSPSGTLRNTEAFFGQGTRLTVV.